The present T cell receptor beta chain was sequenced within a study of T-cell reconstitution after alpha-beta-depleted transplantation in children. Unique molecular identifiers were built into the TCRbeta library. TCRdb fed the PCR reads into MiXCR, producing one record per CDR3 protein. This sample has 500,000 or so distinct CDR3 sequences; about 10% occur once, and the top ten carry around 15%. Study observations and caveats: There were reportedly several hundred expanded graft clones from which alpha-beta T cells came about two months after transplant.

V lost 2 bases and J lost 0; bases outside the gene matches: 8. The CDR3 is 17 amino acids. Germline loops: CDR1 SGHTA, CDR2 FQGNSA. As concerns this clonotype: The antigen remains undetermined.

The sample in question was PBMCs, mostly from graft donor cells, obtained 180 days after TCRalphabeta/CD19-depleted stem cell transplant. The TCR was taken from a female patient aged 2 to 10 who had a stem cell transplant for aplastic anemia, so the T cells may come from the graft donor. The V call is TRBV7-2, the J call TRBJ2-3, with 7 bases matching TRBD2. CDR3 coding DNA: TGTGCCAGCAGCTTAAATGGCGGGAGTGGAAGCACAGATACGCAGTATTTT. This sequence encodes CASSLNGGSGSTDTQYF.